These T cell receptor beta chains were read from a single sample in a study of response to subunit inactivated influenza vaccine. Each CDR3 protein is one row after TCRdb ran MiXCR on the RT-PCR reads. The table lists about 480,000 distinct CDR3 sequences, approximately 10% of them singletons. Sequenced here: PBMCs from blood, sampled roughly 6 weeks after vaccination. Receptors were obtained from a man aged 50 to 59 who received an inactivated influenza vaccine. Both conserved end residues are part of each CDR3. Fields, in order: D gene, J gene, V gene, clone size, CDR3 DNA, CDR3 protein. A D gene is named only where the DNA matches it firmly. Size is omitted from some rows. Given values are once, few, many or a class for expanded clones.

>.|TRBJ2-5|TRBV9|.
TGTGCCAGCAGCGTAGAAAGCGAGGGGACCCAGTACTTC
CASSVESEGTQYF
>TRBD1|TRBJ1-2|TRBV5-1|.
TGCGCCAGCAGCTCCAATTGGGACAGGGGGCTTATTAACTATGGCTACACCTTC
CASSSNWDRGLINYGYTF
>TRBD2|TRBJ2-3|TRBV12-3/TRBV12-4|.
TGTGCCAGCAGTCCCCGGACTAGCCGATATAGCACAGATACGCAGTATTTT
CASSPRTSRYSTDTQYF
>TRBD2|TRBJ2-3|TRBV5-1|many
TGCGCCAGCAGCTTGGAAATAGCGGGATCTACAGATACGCAGTATTTT
CASSLEIAGSTDTQYF
>TRBD2|TRBJ2-7|TRBV20-1|few
TGCAGTGCTAGGGGGGAGGGGACTCGCAACTACGAGCAGTACTTC
CSARGEGTRNYEQYF
>.|TRBJ2-2|TRBV12-3/TRBV12-4|few
TGTGCCAGCAGGAAACGACAGGATAACACCGGGGAGCTGTTTTTT
CASRKRQDNTGELFF
>.|TRBJ1-1|TRBV10-3|many
TGTGCCATCAGTGGGGGGGACACTGAAGCTTTCTTT
CAISGGDTEAFF
>.|TRBJ1-1|TRBV12-3/TRBV12-4|few
TGTGCCAGCAGGGAGTTTGGCGGCACTGAAGCTTTCTTT
CASREFGGTEAFF
>.|TRBJ2-1|TRBV4-2|.
TGTGCCAGCAGCCCAGGACTACCGATATTCAATCAGAGATTAGATCCAAAATGGGATGAGCAGTTCTTC
CASSPGLPIFNQRLDPKWDEQFF
>.|TRBJ2-1|TRBV4-3|many
TGCGCCAGCGTCCGGGACCTGGGAGTGGGTGAGCAGTTCTTC
CASVRDLGVGEQFF
>TRBD2|TRBJ2-2|TRBV20-1|few
TGCAGTGCTAGGGCTAGCGGGACCCAACGGTCTGGGGAGCTGTTTTTT
CSARASGTQRSGELFF
>.|TRBJ2-7|TRBV29-1|many
TGCCGCCGAGGTGGGGCCTACGAGCAGTACTTC
CRRGGAYEQYF
>TRBD2|TRBJ2-1|TRBV6-2/TRBV6-3|.
TGTGCCAGCAGCTCGGGGCTCCCGGGGGGTAATGAGCAGTTCTTC
CASSSGLPGGNEQFF